The clone carrying this T cell receptor (beta chain) was seen ten or more times. The data stem from a study of molecular identifiers for immune sequencing clone quantification. Germline assignment: CDR1 SGHVS and CDR2 FNYEAQ. V dropped 7 bases and J dropped 10; count of bases not matched to a gene: 6. This CDR3 comprises 12 residues. When naive CD8 T cells were sorted, they were gated as CD8+CD4-CCR7+CD45RA+. The use of previously described methods and listed TCR primers produced the bulk TCR libraries. TCRdb re-called the PCR reads with MiXCR, one entry per CDR3 protein. The data show 53,000 or so distinct CDR3 sequences, roughly a third seen once.

Source material: naive CD8+ T cells from blood, with Jurkat cell RNA spiked in. Indicated subset: FACS-sorted CD8+CD4-CCR7+CD45RA+ naive T cells. The chain uses TRBV7-6 and TRBJ2-1; TRBD1 matches at 8 bases. This sequence originates from a human donor in good health. Some libraries in this study had Jurkat cell RNA spiked in. As DNA, the CDR3 is TGTGCCAGCACCGGACAGGGCAGCGAGCAGTTCTTC. This sequence encodes CASTGQGSEQFF.